A selection of T cell receptor beta chains follows, all from one sample in a study of graft-versus-host responses after intestinal transplantation. Profiled with immunoSEQ multiplex PCR; TCRdb holds only in-frame clones, not every one. The sample records over 80,000 clones, roughly 86% being singletons. Specimen: PBMCs, collected 255 days after intestinal transplant. The origin of the receptors is a human patient who received an intestinal transplant, so some T cells may come from the graft donor. CDR3s include the opening cysteine and the closing phenylalanine or tryptophan. D genes are given only for firm matches. Clone size is shown for a subset of rows, as once, few, many or a class of expanded clone.

CDR3nt: TGTGCCAGCAGCTCCCGGTTCGGCACCGGGGAGCTGTTTTTT; CDR3aa: CASSSRFGTGELFF; j_gene: TRBJ2-2; abundance: NA; v_gene: TRBV11-2; d_gene: NA
CDR3nt: TGTGCCAGCAGCTACTCCGGGGGTGCCCACAATGAGCAGTTCTTC; CDR3aa: CASSYSGGAHNEQFF; j_gene: TRBJ2-1; abundance: NA; v_gene: TRBV5-6; d_gene: NA
CDR3nt: TGTGCCAGCAGGGTCGAGGGAAACACCATATATTTT; CDR3aa: CASRVEGNTIYF; j_gene: TRBJ1-3; abundance: NA; v_gene: TRBV2; d_gene: NA
CDR3nt: TGTGCCAGCAGCCAAGGAATCCCGGGACAGGTTCCAAGAGCCTCCTACGAGCAGTACTTC; CDR3aa: CASSQGIPGQVPRASYEQYF; j_gene: TRBJ2-7; abundance: NA; v_gene: TRBV4-2; d_gene: TRBD1
CDR3nt: TGCAGCGTTGAATTTGGGGTCACTGAAGCTTTCTTT; CDR3aa: CSVEFGVTEAFF; j_gene: TRBJ1-1; abundance: NA; v_gene: TRBV29-1; d_gene: NA
CDR3nt: TGTGCCAGCAGCTTAGATAGGGGCACTAACTATGGCTACACCTTC; CDR3aa: CASSLDRGTNYGYTF; j_gene: TRBJ1-2; abundance: NA; v_gene: TRBV7-9; d_gene: NA
CDR3nt: TGCGCCAGCAGCTCACCCGGGACGCCGACCGGGGAGCTGTTTTTT; CDR3aa: CASSSPGTPTGELFF; j_gene: TRBJ2-2; abundance: NA; v_gene: TRBV5-1; d_gene: NA
CDR3nt: TGTGCCAGTAGTATAGAGCGGGGGCGGACTGAAGCTTTCTTT; CDR3aa: CASSIERGRTEAFF; j_gene: TRBJ1-1; abundance: NA; v_gene: TRBV19; d_gene: NA
CDR3nt: TGTGCCAGCAGCTTGGGGACAGGGCGGTACGAGCAGTACTTC; CDR3aa: CASSLGTGRYEQYF; j_gene: TRBJ2-7; abundance: NA; v_gene: TRBV5-5; d_gene: TRBD1
CDR3nt: TGTGCCAGTAGTCGCCCGGGGCCCAATCAGCCCCAGCATTTT; CDR3aa: CASSRPGPNQPQHF; j_gene: TRBJ1-5; abundance: once; v_gene: TRBV19; d_gene: NA
CDR3nt: TGTGCCAGCAGTTTATCGGGGTACTATGGCTACACCTTC; CDR3aa: CASSLSGYYGYTF; j_gene: TRBJ1-2; abundance: NA; v_gene: TRBV27; d_gene: NA
CDR3nt: TGTGCCAGCAGTCCCCTGAGACAGGGATGGGGCACTGAAGCTTTCTTT; CDR3aa: CASSPLRQGWGTEAFF; j_gene: TRBJ1-1; abundance: NA; v_gene: TRBV27; d_gene: TRBD1
CDR3nt: TGTGCCAGCAGTCCATTTCCGCTGACTAGCGGGAGTAGGGGAGATACGCAGTATTTT; CDR3aa: CASSPFPLTSGSRGDTQYF; j_gene: TRBJ2-3; abundance: NA; v_gene: TRBV28; d_gene: TRBD2
CDR3nt: TGTGCCAGTTCACTCCCCGGGACAGGGTTGAATCAGCCCCAGCATTTT; CDR3aa: CASSLPGTGLNQPQHF; j_gene: TRBJ1-5; abundance: NA; v_gene: TRBV19; d_gene: TRBD1
CDR3nt: TGCGCCAGCAGCCCTACAGCGGGAATATACAATGAGCAGTTCTTC; CDR3aa: CASSPTAGIYNEQFF; j_gene: TRBJ2-1; abundance: once; v_gene: TRBV4-1; d_gene: TRBD2
CDR3nt: TGTGCCAGCAGCTTCCAGGACAACTCTGGAAACACCATATATTTT; CDR3aa: CASSFQDNSGNTIYF; j_gene: TRBJ1-3; abundance: NA; v_gene: TRBV2; d_gene: NA
CDR3nt: TGTGCCAGCAGCTTGGGGGAATTCACCCTCCACTTT; CDR3aa: CASSLGEFTLHF; j_gene: TRBJ1-6; abundance: NA; v_gene: TRBV5-6; d_gene: NA
CDR3nt: TGTGCCAGCAGTTCTGGGTCCGCGGACAGGGCTCGAAAACTGTTTTTT; CDR3aa: CASSSGSADRARKLFF; j_gene: TRBJ1-4; abundance: NA; v_gene: TRBV28; d_gene: TRBD1
CDR3nt: TGTGCCAGCAGCTTAGCGAGGCAGCGGCTAGGAGCCGGGGAGCTGTTTTTT; CDR3aa: CASSLARQRLGAGELFF; j_gene: TRBJ2-2; abundance: once; v_gene: TRBV7-8; d_gene: NA
CDR3nt: TGTGCCAGCAGACTCGGTGGGAATCAGCCCCAGCATTTT; CDR3aa: CASRLGGNQPQHF; j_gene: TRBJ1-5; abundance: NA; v_gene: TRBV6-9; d_gene: NA
CDR3nt: TGTGCCTCCCACGGGACTTATTACAATGAGCAGTTCTTC; CDR3aa: CASHGTYYNEQFF; j_gene: TRBJ2-1; abundance: NA; v_gene: TRBV28; d_gene: NA
CDR3nt: TGTGCCAGCAGTGAAGATCGGCAGGGAATAGATACGCAGTATTTT; CDR3aa: CASSEDRQGIDTQYF; j_gene: TRBJ2-3; abundance: NA; v_gene: TRBV2; d_gene: NA
CDR3nt: TGTGCCTGGAGGCGGATCCACCCCCCGGGCTACGAGCAGTACTTC; CDR3aa: CAWRRIHPPGYEQYF; j_gene: TRBJ2-7; abundance: NA; v_gene: TRBV30; d_gene: NA
CDR3nt: TGTGCCAGCAGTTATAATCCCTCTGGGGCCAACGTCCTGACTTTC; CDR3aa: CASSYNPSGANVLTF; j_gene: TRBJ2-6; abundance: once; v_gene: TRBV6-5; d_gene: NA
CDR3nt: TGTGCCAGCTGGTCGGACAATGAGCAGTTCTTC; CDR3aa: CASWSDNEQFF; j_gene: TRBJ2-1; abundance: NA; v_gene: TRBV18; d_gene: NA
CDR3nt: TGTGCCAGCAGCATAAGAGGGCCCACAGATACGCAGTATTTT; CDR3aa: CASSIRGPTDTQYF; j_gene: TRBJ2-3; abundance: NA; v_gene: TRBV11-2; d_gene: NA
CDR3nt: TGTGCCAGCAGCCATGGACAGGGGTCTGGGGCCAACGTCCTGACTTTC; CDR3aa: CASSHGQGSGANVLTF; j_gene: TRBJ2-6; abundance: NA; v_gene: TRBV4-2; d_gene: TRBD1
CDR3nt: TGTGCCAGTTCGACAGGGGCCAGGTATGGCTACACCTTC; CDR3aa: CASSTGARYGYTF; j_gene: TRBJ1-2; abundance: NA; v_gene: TRBV19; d_gene: TRBD1
CDR3nt: TGTGCCAGTAGTACATGGGGACAGGGTAATCAGCCCCAGCATTTT; CDR3aa: CASSTWGQGNQPQHF; j_gene: TRBJ1-5; abundance: medium-sized; v_gene: TRBV19; d_gene: TRBD1
CDR3nt: TGTGCCAGCAGTTACACCAACTATGGCTACACCTTC; CDR3aa: CASSYTNYGYTF; j_gene: TRBJ1-2; abundance: NA; v_gene: TRBV28; d_gene: NA
CDR3nt: TGTGCCAGCAGTTTAGAAGCCGGATTTTACTATGGCTACACCTTC; CDR3aa: CASSLEAGFYYGYTF; j_gene: TRBJ1-2; abundance: few; v_gene: TRBV28; d_gene: NA